A single sample gave rise to the 7 T cell receptor beta chains below, sequenced in a study of Tregs in tolerant kidney transplant recipients (dated by TCRdb to the late 2010s). The time point label on this specimen signifies: blood sample drawn before combined kidney and bone marrow transplant. Libraries were prepared through the immunoSEQ multiplex PCR assay. The table was pulled from immuneACCESS by TCRdb, which kept in-frame rearrangements only. Such tables lose some clones; where checked, under half of the loss comes from unresolved V genes, and the rest has no known cause. The sample records 95,000 to 120,000 clones, about 90% of which are singletons. About 0.31% of the sample goes to the ten largest clones. Sequenced here: CD4+ T cells from blood, sampled before the transplant. These receptors originate from a human donor who received a combined kidney and bone marrow transplant.

V usage is TRBV14 and J usage is TRBJ2-7, with a tentative D call TRBD2 (5 bases). CDR3 length: 16 residues. The V and J ends lost 4 bases and 2 bases respectively, with 18 bases between them. Germline CDR1 and CDR2: SGHDN and FVKESK. As DNA, the CDR3 is TGTGCCAGCAGCCTTCGCTCAAGGACGGAGGCCTACGAGCAGTACTTC. Amino acid sequence: CASSLRSRTEAYEQYF. Full variable domain (missing parts from reference TRBV14 and TRBJ2-7): EAGVTQFPSHSVIEKGQTVTLRCDPISGHDNLYWYRRVMGKEIKFLLHFVKESKQDESGMPNNRFLAERTGGTYSTLKVQPAELEDSGVYFCASSLRSRTEAYEQYFGPGTRLTVT.

The V and J genes are TRBV30 and TRBJ1-2; 8 bases map to TRBD1. Germline V gives CDR1 GTSNPN, CDR2 SVGIG (reference sequence). CDR3 length equals 13 residues. V gave up 3 bases and J gave up 7 bases; unmatched junction bases: 7. The DNA of the CDR3 is TGTGCCTGGAGAGCGACAGGGGTCTCTGGCTACACCTTC. It encodes CAWRATGVSGYTF.

This chain uses TRBV6-6 with TRBJ2-7; 9 bases map to TRBD1. V trimming: 4 bases; J trimming: 1 base; junction bases outside the gene matches: 8. The CDR3 spans 16 residues. CDR1 is MNHNY and CDR2 is SVGAGI in the germline V gene (reference sequence). CDR3 in DNA: TGTGCCAGCAGTTCCCATGGACAGGGGACTTCCTACGAGCAGTACTTC. The encoded protein is CASSSHGQGTSYEQYF.

The chain uses TRBV14 and TRBJ2-7, with TRBD1 identical over 9 bases. The J segment lost 3 bases and the V segment lost 4 bases, leaving 4 bases of the junction unmatched. Germline V gene data show CDR1 as SGHDN and CDR2 as FVKESK. CDR3 length: 14 residues. CDR3 nucleotides: TGTGCCAGCAGCCCGAGGACAGGGGACTACGAGCAGTACTTC. Its protein product is CASSPRTGDYEQYF.

This clone was seen once. The V and J genes are TRBV6-5 and TRBJ2-7; a possible D gene is TRBD1 (5 bases). The CDR3 has 13 residues. Trimming stripped 8 bases from V and 3 bases from J, with 14 bases between. Germline V lookup: CDR1 MNHEY, CDR2 SVGAGI. The CDR3 here is CASGRAPYYEQYF. As DNA, the CDR3 is TGTGCCAGCGGCAGGGCCCCCTACTACGAGCAGTACTTC.

Points on this clone: Other DNA sequences of this sample code for an identical CDR3. The rearrangement joins TRBV5-1 to TRBJ1-2; no clear D gene. The CDR3 runs 15 residues. Trimming shortened V by 0 bases and J by 0 bases, and 9 bases separated the two germline ends. Germline V gene data show CDR1 as SGHRS and CDR2 as YFSETQ. CDR3 in amino acids: CASSLVSGANYGYTF. CDR3 DNA: TGCGCCAGCAGCTTGGTGTCCGGGGCTAACTATGGCTACACCTTC.

The chain couples TRBV28 to TRBJ2-7; 10 nucleotides line up with TRBD1. Trimming cost V 6 bases and J 2 bases; bases outside gene matches: 7. This CDR3 has 15 amino acids. The V gene's germline CDR1 is MDHEN and CDR2 SYDVKM. The DNA of the CDR3 is TGTGCCAGCAGACCTTCCGGGACAGGGGCCTACGAGCAGTACTTC. This codes for CASRPSGTGAYEQYF.